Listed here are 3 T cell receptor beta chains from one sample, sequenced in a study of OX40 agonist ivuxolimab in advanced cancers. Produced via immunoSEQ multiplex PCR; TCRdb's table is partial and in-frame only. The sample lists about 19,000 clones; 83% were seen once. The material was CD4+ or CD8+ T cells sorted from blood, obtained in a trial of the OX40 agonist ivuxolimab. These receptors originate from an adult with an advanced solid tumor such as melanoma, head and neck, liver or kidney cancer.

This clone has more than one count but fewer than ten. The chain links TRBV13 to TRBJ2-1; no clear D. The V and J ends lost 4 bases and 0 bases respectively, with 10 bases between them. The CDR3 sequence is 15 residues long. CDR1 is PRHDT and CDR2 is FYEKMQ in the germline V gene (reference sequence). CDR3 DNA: TGTGCCAGCAGCTCCGATCTAATCTCCTACAATGAGCAGTTCTTC. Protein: CASSSDLISYNEQFF. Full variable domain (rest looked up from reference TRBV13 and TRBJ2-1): AAGVIQSPRHLIKEKRETATLKCYPIPRHDTVYWYQQGPGQDPQFLISFYEKMQSDKGSIPDRFSAQQFSDYHSELNMSSLELGDSALYFCASSSDLISYNEQFFGPGTRLTVL.

The CDR3 coding sequence is TGTGCCAGCAGCTTGGGGCAGGGGGTTCCGTCGAATGGCTACACCTTC. Translated, it gives CASSLGQGVPSNGYTF. V is TRBV5-6 and J is TRBJ1-2, with 7 bases aligning to TRBD1. After removal of 0 bases from V and 6 bases from J, the junction contained 11 bases not matched to a gene. The germline V gene encodes CDR1 SGHDT and CDR2 YYEEEE. The CDR3 sequence is 16 residues long. Full variable domain (outside the CDR3, taken from reference TRBV5-6 and TRBJ1-2): DAGVTQSPTHLIKTRGQQVTLRCSPKSGHDTVSWYQQALGQGPQFIFQYYEEEERQRGNFPDRFSGHQFPNYSSELNVNALLLGDSALYLCASSLGQGVPSNGYTFGSGTRLTVV.

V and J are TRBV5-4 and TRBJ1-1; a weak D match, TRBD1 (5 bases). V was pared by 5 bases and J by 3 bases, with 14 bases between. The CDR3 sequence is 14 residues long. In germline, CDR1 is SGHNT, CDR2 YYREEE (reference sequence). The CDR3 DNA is TGTGCCAGCAGATATGGGACGGAGCACACTGAAGCTTTCTTT. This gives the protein CASRYGTEHTEAFF.